The 32 T cell receptor beta chains reported below all come from one sample, sequenced in a study of control samples from healthy donors and cancer patients. TCRdb's copy holds only in-frame clones and misses some; the assay was immunoSEQ multiplex PCR. The repertoire includes more than 35,000 clones, around 83% of them detected once, and 20% to 25% sits in the top ten. Material: PBMCs. The source is a woman aged 55 to 70 with lung cancer.

J is TRBJ2-7 and V is TRBV7-9, with D tentatively TRBD1 (6 bases). Germline CDR1 is SEHNR and CDR2 is FQNEAQ (reference sequence). Trimming cost V 6 bases and J 0 bases, with 12 bases left between them. The CDR3 is made up of 14 amino acids. In DNA, the CDR3 is TGTGCCAGCAGTCGGACAGATAGCTCCTACGAGCAGTACTTC. Translation gives CASSRTDSSYEQYF.

This sequence joins TRBV7-9 and TRBJ1-2; weak D call: TRBD1 (5 bases). Germline values: CDR1 SEHNR, CDR2 FQNEAQ (reference sequence). The CDR3 runs 14 residues. Trimming left V 6 bases short and J 4 bases short, with 15 bases between. CDR3 residues: CASSTGDPRYGYTF. The CDR3 region has the DNA TGTGCCAGCAGTACGGGGGACCCTCGCTATGGCTACACCTTC.

This clone has only one observation. The chain combines TRBV2 with TRBJ1-6, with 7 bases lining up with TRBD1. The germline V gene has CDR1 SNHLY and CDR2 FYNNEI. V lost 1 base to trimming and J lost 0 bases; unmatched junction nucleotides: 6. This CDR3 spans 18 amino acids. In nucleotides, the CDR3 is TGTGCCAGCAGTGAAGAGGGGGCACGGCGCTCCTATAATTCACCCCTCCACTTT. Translation: CASSEEGARRSYNSPLHF.

The V and J genes are TRBV21-1 and TRBJ1-5; TRBD1, as called in the table, went unchecked against the DNA. TRBV21-1 is a pseudogene segment. CDR3 size: 17 residues. The CDR3 DNA reads TGTGCCAGCAGCAAAGCGCCCCGGGACAGGGTCGATCAGCCCCAGCATTTT. Translating gives CASSKAPRDRVDQPQHF.

This clone was found a few times. The chain recombines TRBV7-2 with TRBJ2-2, with D unresolved. V lost 4 bases and J 0 bases, leaving 3 bases between the germline ends. This CDR3 contains 13 residues. Germline V lookup: CDR1 SGHTA, CDR2 FQGNSA. CDR3 residues: CASSWANTGELFF. In DNA form, the CDR3 reads TGTGCCAGCAGCTGGGCGAACACCGGGGAGCTGTTTTTT.

This clone appeared a single time. V and J are TRBV5-1 and TRBJ1-1, with D perhaps matching TRBD1 (6 bases). Per germline, CDR1 SGHRS and CDR2 YFSETQ. This CDR3 is 16 amino acids long. Trimming cost V 2 bases and J 0 bases, with 14 bases left between them. As DNA, the CDR3 is TGCGCCAGCAGCTTACAGGGAGGGGATCTGAACACTGAAGCTTTCTTT. This sequence encodes CASSLQGGDLNTEAFF. The entire variable domain, with the rest obtained from reference TRBV5-1 and TRBJ1-1, is as follows: KAGVTQTPRYLIKTRGQQVTLSCSPISGHRSVSWYQQTPGQGLQFLFEYFSETQRNKGNFPGRFSGRQFSNSRSEMNVSTLELGDSALYLCASSLQGGDLNTEAFFGQGTRLTVV.

The table lists this clone with a count of one. The genes are TRBV7-3 and TRBJ2-2; 8 bases match TRBD1. The CDR3 spans 16 residues. From germline, CDR1 is SGHTA and CDR2 FQGTGA. J gave up 4 bases and V 5 bases, and 9 bases lay outside the gene matches. The CDR3 sequence: CASSPQGARGTGELFF. The CDR3 DNA reads TGTGCCAGCAGCCCCCAGGGGGCGCGCGGCACCGGGGAGCTGTTTTTT.

This clone was observed a single time. The V call is TRBV5-1, the J call TRBJ1-1, with a tentative D call TRBD1 (5 bases). V was shortened by 1 base and J by 4 bases, with 11 bases between the two germline ends. This CDR3 is 14 amino acids long. Germline-derived CDR1 and CDR2 are SGHRS and YFSETQ. The CDR3 DNA follows: TGCGCCAGCAGCTTGCTAGGCGGGGGCACTGAAGCTTTCTTT. Translating gives CASSLLGGGTEAFF. Full variable domain (remainder filled in from reference TRBV5-1 and TRBJ1-1): KAGVTQTPRYLIKTRGQQVTLSCSPISGHRSVSWYQQTPGQGLQFLFEYFSETQRNKGNFPGRFSGRQFSNSRSEMNVSTLELGDSALYLCASSLLGGGTEAFFGQGTRLTVV.

This rearrangement joins TRBV3-1 (or the pseudogene TRBV3-2) to TRBJ2-7; 15 bases map to TRBD2. CDR1 LGHDT and CDR2 YNNKEL come from the germline V gene (reference sequence). The CDR3 runs to 14 residues. V lost 4 bases to trimming and J lost 5 bases; unmatched junction nucleotides: 0. Here the CDR3 reads CASSRTSGGDEQYF. CDR3 DNA: TGTGCCAGCAGCCGGACTAGCGGGGGGGACGAGCAGTACTTC.

This clone came up once. Here the CDR3 reads CASSLGSGLAGASTGELFF. CDR3 DNA: TGTGCCAGCAGCTTAGGATCGGGGCTAGCGGGAGCTTCCACCGGGGAGCTGTTTTTT. V and J are TRBV11-3 and TRBJ2-2; 10 bases match TRBD2. Germline V gene sequence: CDR1 SGHNT, CDR2 YENEEA. With 1 base clipped from V and 4 bases from J, the junction kept 12 bases outside the gene matches. The CDR3 sequence is 19 residues long.

V usage is TRBV19 and J usage is TRBJ2-7; 8 nucleotides line up with TRBD2. V lost 9 bases, J lost 3 bases, and 13 bases stayed unmatched. Germline V lookup: CDR1 LNHDA, CDR2 SQIVND (reference sequence). The CDR3 has 15 residues. The CDR3, as DNA: TGTGCCAGCGCAACCGGGCGGGGGGCCCTCTACGAGCAGTACTTC. Amino acid sequence: CASATGRGALYEQYF.

CDR3 amino acids: CASSLWEGNSPLHF. The CDR3 DNA reads as TGTGCCAGCAGCTTATGGGAAGGAAATTCACCCCTCCACTTT. This chain joins TRBV7-3 and TRBJ1-6; D gene uncertain. The CDR3 is 14 amino acids. Germline lookup yields CDR1 SGHTA and CDR2 FQGTGA. The V gene lost 2 bases and the J gene lost 7 bases, with 9 bases spanning the gap.

J is TRBJ1-1 and V is TRBV6-5; D gene ambiguous. In germline, CDR1 is MNHEY, CDR2 SVGAGI. This CDR3 comprises 14 residues. Deletions cut 3 bases from V and 1 base from J, with 9 bases between. CDR3 in DNA: TGTGCCAGCAGTTATAAGGGTCGGAACACTGAAGCTTTCTTT. Its translation is CASSYKGRNTEAFF.

This clone was observed a few times. J is TRBJ1-1 and V is TRBV5-1; D gene unclear. Germline-derived CDR1 and CDR2 are SGHRS and YFSETQ. This CDR3 contains 14 residues. V was clipped by 0 bases and J by 7 bases, with 13 bases between them. The CDR3 loop is CASSLDGWNDEAFF. CDR3 sequence (DNA): TGCGCCAGCAGCTTGGATGGGTGGAATGATGAAGCTTTCTTT. The full variable domain, in which reference TRBV5-1 and TRBJ1-1 provide the parts outside the CDR3, is KAGVTQTPRYLIKTRGQQVTLSCSPISGHRSVSWYQQTPGQGLQFLFEYFSETQRNKGNFPGRFSGRQFSNSRSEMNVSTLELGDSALYLCASSLDGWNDEAFFGQGTRLTVV.

CDR3 sequence (DNA): TGTGCCAGCAGCAAAGGACCGGGAGAGAACACCGGGGAGCTGTTTTTT. Encoded protein: CASSKGPGENTGELFF. The V gene is TRBV21-1, the J gene TRBJ2-2; the table's D call of TRBD2 was not tested on the DNA. TRBV21-1 is a documented pseudogene. The CDR3 spans 16 residues.

This chain links TRBV19 with TRBJ2-2, with D tentatively TRBD1 (6 bases). There are 14 residues in the CDR3. The germline V gene encodes CDR1 LNHDA and CDR2 SQIVND (reference sequence). Trimming took 7 bases from V and 7 from J, leaving 16 bases between them. In DNA form, the CDR3 reads TGTGCCAGTACCGGACAGAAGGACCTCGGGGAGCTGTTTTTT. As protein: CASTGQKDLGELFF.

CDR3 nucleotides: TGCGCCAGCAAAACCGGACGGATTAAACTCCAAGAGACCCAGTACTTC. The encoded protein is CASKTGRIKLQETQYF. This chain uses TRBV23-1 with TRBJ2-5; D is undetermined. TRBV23-1 is an open reading frame, and its role is uncertain. This CDR3 has 16 amino acids. V lost 7 bases and J lost 1, with 19 bases in between.

The chain joins TRBV20-1 to TRBJ1-6; 8 positions match TRBD1. The J segment lost 9 bases and the V segment lost 3 bases, leaving 10 bases of the junction unmatched. Germline V lookup: CDR1 DFQATT, CDR2 SNEGSKA (reference sequence). The CDR3 totals 15 residues. CDR3 sequence (DNA): TGCAGTGCTAGTAAAGGACAGGGTGTATCTTCACCCCTCCACTTT. Translated: CSASKGQGVSSPLHF.

This rearrangement joins TRBV27 to TRBJ2-7, with TRBD1 identical over 10 bases. The V gene end was trimmed by 5 bases and the J gene end by 2 bases; junction bases not matched to a gene: 6. Germline CDR1 MNHEY, CDR2 SMNVEV (reference sequence). The CDR3 has 15 residues. CDR3 in DNA: TGTGCCAGCAGTACCGGGACAGGGGTCCCCTACGAGCAGTACTTC. The encoded protein is CASSTGTGVPYEQYF.

The chain joins TRBV9 to TRBJ2-2, with D unclear. CDR1 and CDR2 (germline): SGDLS, YYNGEE. The CDR3 runs 15 residues. The V gene lost 2 bases and the J gene lost 3 bases, with 11 bases spanning the gap. The CDR3 DNA reads as TGTGCCAGCAGCGTTCTACAGACTTACACCGGGGAGCTGTTTTTT. This encodes CASSVLQTYTGELFF.

The chain is built from TRBV7-9 and TRBJ2-5; D might be TRBD1 (6 bases). CDR1 and CDR2 from the germline V gene are SEHNR and FQNEAQ (reference sequence). The CDR3 runs 14 residues. Trimming stripped 4 bases from V and 4 bases from J, with 13 bases between. The CDR3 coding sequence is TGTGCCAGCAGCTCCCAGGGGTACGGAGAGACCCAGTACTTC. Translation gives CASSSQGYGETQYF.

The rearrangement joins TRBV6-5 to TRBJ1-3; D unresolved. The CDR3 contains 13 residues. From germline, CDR1 is MNHEY and CDR2 SVGAGI. The CDR3, as DNA: TGTGCGACCTGGGAAGCCTCTGGAAACACCATATATTTT. Translation gives CATWEASGNTIYF.

The J gene is TRBJ1-5, the V gene TRBV2, with TRBD1 as a possible D gene (5 bases). Germline V lookup: CDR1 SNHLY, CDR2 FYNNEI. This CDR3 has 15 residues. With 6 bases removed from V and 1 base from J, the gap between germline ends came to 13 bases. The CDR3 region is CASRGGGESNQPQHF. The CDR3, as DNA: TGTGCCAGCAGGGGGGGAGGGGAGAGCAATCAGCCCCAGCATTTT.

This sequence joins TRBV6-5 and TRBJ1-2; tentatively, D is TRBD1 (6 bases). This CDR3 comprises 12 residues. Trimming left V 8 bases short and J 6 bases short, with 13 bases between. Germline CDR1 and CDR2: MNHEY and SVGAGI. CDR3 residues: CASQRGGDGYTF. The CDR3 DNA reads as TGTGCCAGCCAAAGAGGGGGTGATGGCTACACCTTC.

The chain employs TRBV7-3 and TRBJ2-7; TRBD2 is a possible D gene (5 bases). There are 15 residues in the CDR3. The germline CDR1 and CDR2 sequences are SGHTA and FQGTGA. V lost 4 bases and J lost 0, with 13 bases in between. This chain's CDR3 is CASSSGLGDSYEQYF. The CDR3, as DNA: TGTGCCAGCAGCTCTGGACTGGGCGACTCCTACGAGCAGTACTTC.

The rearrangement links TRBV9 to TRBJ2-7; 7 nucleotides match TRBD1. The V and J ends lost 4 bases and 3 bases, in that order; junction bases with no gene match: 10. Germline CDR1 is SGDLS and CDR2 is YYNGEE. The CDR3 extends over 15 amino acids. The CDR3 sequence: CASSPGQIPGYEQYF. CDR3 coding DNA: TGTGCCAGCAGCCCGGGACAGATTCCCGGCTACGAGCAGTACTTC.

The chain links TRBV3-1 (or the pseudogene TRBV3-2) to TRBJ1-1; 8 bases map to TRBD1. The ends lost 7 bases at V and 3 bases at J; junction bases unmatched: 7. The CDR3 covers 14 residues. Germline V gene sequence: CDR1 LGHDT, CDR2 YNNKEL (reference sequence). The CDR3 reads CASNHRGTDTEAFF. As DNA, the CDR3 is TGTGCCAGCAACCACAGGGGGACGGACACTGAAGCTTTCTTT.

The rearrangement links TRBV12-5 to TRBJ1-1, with D maybe TRBD1 (5 bases). V was cut by 5 bases and J by 5 bases, with 12 bases left in between. The CDR3 runs 13 residues. The germline V gene encodes CDR1 LGHNT and CDR2 FRNRAP. The CDR3 DNA reads as TGTGCTAGTGGTCGCTTGGCAGGGACTGAAGCTTTCTTT. It yields the protein CASGRLAGTEAFF.

The chain joins TRBV7-3 to TRBJ2-1, with no clear D. Looked up from germline, CDR1 is SGHTA and CDR2 is FQGTGA. This CDR3 is built from 20 residues. Trimming shortened V by 1 base and J by 0 bases, and 22 bases separated the two germline ends. This CDR3 is CASSLMACVRLVGSYNEQFF. The CDR3 nucleotides read TGTGCCAGCAGCTTAATGGCTTGCGTAAGACTCGTGGGCTCCTACAATGAGCAGTTCTTC.

This clone has only a few counts. The V gene is TRBV7-3, the J gene TRBJ2-1, with D perhaps being TRBD1 or TRBD2 (5 bases each). The CDR3 sequence is 16 residues long. The germline CDR1 and CDR2 sequences are SGHTA and FQGTGA. V was cut by 5 bases and J by 7 bases, with 21 bases left in between. The CDR3 DNA sequence: TGTGCCAGCAGCCCAGGCCGGGACCGAAAGAAGAATGAGCAGTTCTTC. Translating gives CASSPGRDRKKNEQFF. Variable domain in full (rest from reference TRBV7-3 and TRBJ2-1): GAGVSQTPSNKVTEKGKYVELRCDPISGHTALYWYRQSLGQGPEFLIYFQGTGAADDSGLPNDRFFAVRPEGSVSTLKIQRTERGDSAVYLCASSPGRDRKKNEQFFGPGTRLTVL.

The J gene is TRBJ2-3, the V gene TRBV6-5; D is uncertain. The CDR3 sequence is 14 residues long. Germline V gene sequence: CDR1 MNHEY, CDR2 SVGAGI. Trimming took 2 bases from V and 1 from J, leaving 7 bases between them. The CDR3 DNA sequence: TGTGCCAGCAGTTACCCGGAGCGCACAGATACGCAGTATTTT. It is translated as CASSYPERTDTQYF.

The gene calls are TRBV6-6 and TRBJ1-3; a possible D gene is TRBD1 (6 bases). The germline V and J ends were trimmed by 5 bases and 0 bases, with 14 bases remaining between them. This CDR3 has 16 amino acids. Per germline, CDR1 MNHNY and CDR2 SVGAGI (reference sequence). This CDR3 reads CASSVDSLSSGNTIYF. CDR3 coding DNA: TGTGCCAGCAGTGTGGACAGCCTGAGCTCTGGAAACACCATATATTTT.